Below are 17 T cell receptor beta chains sequenced from a single sample in a study of blood T cell repertoires in COVID-19. The repertoire was sequenced with immunoSEQ multiplex PCR; TCRdb's copy has only in-frame clones and lacks some. The sample gives 60,000 to 80,000 clones, 88% of which show up once; approximately 6.8% is in the top ten. Sequenced material: peripheral blood. The receptors come from a woman between 70 and 85 years old with acute or convalescent COVID-19.

This clone was seen only once. The V gene is TRBV10-3, the J gene TRBJ1-2; D possibly corresponds to TRBD1 (5 bases). The germline V gene has CDR1 ENHRY and CDR2 SYGVKD. The CDR3 runs 15 residues. Trimming stripped 2 bases from V and 1 base from J, with 11 bases between. This CDR3 is CAISESGGDNYGYTF. CDR3 in DNA: TGTGCCATCAGTGAGAGTGGAGGGGATAACTATGGCTACACCTTC.

This clone has only one observation. The chain carries TRBV15 and TRBJ1-1, with a possible D match to TRBD1 (6 bases). The CDR3 sequence is 15 residues long. V was clipped by 3 bases and J by 1 base, with 12 bases between them. The germline V gene has CDR1 LNHNV and CDR2 YYDKDF (reference sequence). The CDR3 region is CATSSPDSANTEAFF. CDR3 DNA: TGTGCCACCAGCAGCCCGGACAGCGCGAACACTGAAGCTTTCTTT.

The rearrangement joins TRBV7-9 to TRBJ2-5, with 11 nucleotides matching TRBD2. Germline CDR1 reads SEHNR; CDR2 reads FQNEAQ (reference sequence). This CDR3 region has 14 residues. V lost 5 bases, J lost 3 bases, and 2 bases stayed unmatched. The CDR3 sequence is CASSQLAGEETQYF. CDR3 DNA: TGTGCCAGCAGCCAACTAGCGGGGGAAGAGACCCAGTACTTC. Complete variable domain (other parts from reference TRBV7-9 and TRBJ2-5): DTGVSQNPRHKITKRGQNVTFRCDPISEHNRLYWYRQTLGQGPEFLTYFQNEAQLEKSRLLSDRFSAERPKGSFSTLEIQRTEQGDSAMYLCASSQLAGEETQYFGPGTRLLVL.

V gene TRBV5-1 combines with J gene TRBJ1-2; D remains unclear. This CDR3 spans 17 amino acids. Germline lookup yields CDR1 SGHRS and CDR2 YFSETQ. V lost 0 bases, J lost 0 bases, and 15 bases lay in between. For the CDR3, the DNA is TGCGCCAGCAGCTTGGATTGGATGGGCGGGGCTAACTATGGCTACACCTTC. Its translation: CASSLDWMGGANYGYTF.

This clone was observed a handful of times. V usage is TRBV12-5 and J usage is TRBJ2-3; 8 bases match TRBD2. From germline, CDR1 is LGHNT and CDR2 FRNRAP. This CDR3 has 16 residues. Losses at the gene ends were 3 bases for V and 2 bases for J; bases not matched to a gene: 7. CDR3 nucleotide sequence: TGTGCTAGTGGTTTCTTAACTAGCGGAAACACAGATACGCAGTATTTT. It yields the protein CASGFLTSGNTDTQYF.

The chain carries TRBV11-2 and TRBJ1-5; D is unclear. Between the trimmed V and J ends, which lost 5 bases and 4 bases, there was a span of 12 bases. The CDR3 consists of 14 residues. The V gene's germline CDR1 is SGHAT and CDR2 FQNNGV. The CDR3 bases are TGTGCCAGCAGCCGCAATGGGAGGAATCAGCCCCAGCATTTT. Translated: CASSRNGRNQPQHF.

This clone was picked up one time. The J gene is TRBJ1-1, the V gene TRBV7-9; 10 bases fit TRBD1. The ends lost 5 bases at V and 3 bases at J; junction bases unmatched: 6. This CDR3 contains 15 residues. Germline V gene data show CDR1 as SEHNR and CDR2 as FQNEAQ (reference sequence). The CDR3 loop reads CASSHRDRGDTEAFF. The DNA of the CDR3 is TGTGCCAGCAGCCACCGGGACAGGGGCGACACTGAAGCTTTCTTT.

The CDR3 loop is CASSYLTGDYGYTF. DNA for the CDR3: TGTGCCAGCAGTTATTTGACAGGGGACTATGGCTACACCTTC. The chain couples TRBV6-6 to TRBJ1-2, with 8 bases fitting TRBD1. V gave up 3 bases and J gave up 3 bases; unmatched junction bases: 3. This CDR3 is 14 amino acids long. CDR1 and CDR2 from the germline V gene are MNHNY and SVGAGI (reference sequence).

Note on this clone: One end of the junction is discordant with germline, which a read error may explain. The gene calls are TRBV6-5 and TRBJ1-1, with D unresolved. The length of the CDR3 is 14 residues. Germline CDR1 MNHEY, CDR2 SVGAGI. CDR3 sequence reads: CASTYGRENTEAFF. CDR3 coding DNA: TGTGCCAGCACTTACGGGCGGGAGAACACTGAAGCTTTCTTT.

The V and J genes are TRBV30 and TRBJ1-6; weak D call: TRBD1 (5 bases). Germline assignment: CDR1 GTSNPN and CDR2 SVGIG (reference sequence). Trimming shortened V by 6 bases and J by 12 bases, and 21 bases separated the two germline ends. The CDR3 has 14 residues. The CDR3 region has the DNA TGTGCCTGCGGACCATCCTCCAGGGCTTTACCCCTCCACTTT. It translates to CACGPSSRALPLHF.

This clone was observed a few times. The V and J genes are TRBV7-2 and TRBJ1-1; D perhaps matches TRBD1 (5 bases). The CDR3 runs to 13 residues. With 5 bases removed from V and 1 base from J, the gap between germline ends came to 8 bases. CDR1 is SGHTA and CDR2 is FQGNSA in the germline V gene. For the CDR3, the DNA is TGTGCCAGCAGCGTGCAGGGGAACACTGAAGCTTTCTTT. Amino acid sequence: CASSVQGNTEAFF.

The genes are TRBV30 and TRBJ1-1; TRBD1 agrees at 7 bases. This CDR3 comprises 13 residues. The germline V gene encodes CDR1 GTSNPN and CDR2 SVGIG (reference sequence). V shed 5 bases and J 4 bases; nucleotides not matched to a gene: 7. This chain's CDR3 is CAWDRARVTEAFF. In DNA form, the CDR3 reads TGTGCCTGGGACAGGGCCAGGGTCACTGAAGCTTTCTTT.

On this clone itself: Mismatch with germline at one junction end may stem from a read error. The J gene is TRBJ1-5, the V gene TRBV28; no reliable D call. CDR1 is MDHEN, CDR2 SYDVKM, per germline. CDR3 length equals 11 residues. This CDR3 reads CASSRDQAQHF. As DNA, the CDR3 is TGTGCCAGCAGTCGTGATCAGGCCCAGCATTTT.

J is TRBJ1-2 and V is TRBV11-1; no reliable D call. V was pared by 4 bases and J by 4 bases, with 10 bases between. Germline values: CDR1 SGHAT, CDR2 FQDESV (reference sequence). The CDR3 spans 13 residues. CDR3 sequence: CASSSSGFYGYTF. The CDR3, as DNA: TGTGCCAGCAGCTCTTCAGGTTTCTATGGCTACACCTTC.

This rearrangement joins TRBV11-1 to TRBJ1-6; TRBD1 matches at 7 bases. Germline V gives CDR1 SGHAT, CDR2 FQDESV (reference sequence). Losses at the gene ends were 4 bases for V and 7 bases for J; bases not matched to a gene: 7. CDR3 length: 15 amino acids. CDR3 region: CASSWGDRSNSPLHF. The CDR3 DNA is TGTGCCAGCAGCTGGGGGGACAGATCGAATTCACCCCTCCACTTT.

The chain uses TRBV6-6 and TRBJ1-3; D gene unclear. Germline V gene sequence: CDR1 MNHNY, CDR2 SVGAGI (reference sequence). This CDR3 has 16 residues. The ends were cut back, 4 bases at V and 3 bases at J, with 16 bases in the middle. CDR3 DNA sequence: TGTGCCAGCAGTTCAGGTACCCTTGGCATTGGAAACACCATATATTTT. The encoded protein is CASSSGTLGIGNTIYF.

The chain recombines TRBV3-1 (or the pseudogene TRBV3-2) with TRBJ2-7, with D uncertain. With 2 bases removed from V and 3 bases from J, the gap between germline ends came to 14 bases. The CDR3 runs to 15 residues. Germline values: CDR1 LGHDT, CDR2 YNNKEL (reference sequence). CDR3 sequence reads: CASSQQTPLRYEQYF. DNA of the CDR3: TGTGCCAGCAGCCAACAAACACCCCTCCGCTACGAGCAGTACTTC.